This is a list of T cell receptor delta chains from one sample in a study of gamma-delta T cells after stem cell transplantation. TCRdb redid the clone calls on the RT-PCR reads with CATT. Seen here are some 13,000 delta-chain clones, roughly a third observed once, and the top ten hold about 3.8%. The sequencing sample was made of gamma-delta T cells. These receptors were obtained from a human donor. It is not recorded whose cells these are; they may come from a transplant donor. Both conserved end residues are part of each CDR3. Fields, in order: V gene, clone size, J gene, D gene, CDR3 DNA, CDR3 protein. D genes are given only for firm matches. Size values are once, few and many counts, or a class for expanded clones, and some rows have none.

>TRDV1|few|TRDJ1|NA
TGTGCTCTTGGGGAATCTCCCGTATTAACCGATAAACTCATCTTT
CALGESPVLTDKLIF
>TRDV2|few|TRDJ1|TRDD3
TGTGCCTGTGACCTGGGGATAACCTACACCGATAAACTCATCTTT
CACDLGITYTDKLIF
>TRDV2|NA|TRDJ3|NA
TGTGCCTGTGACACCATGGGGGGCAACTCCTGGGACACCCGACAGATGTTTTTC
CACDTMGGNSWDTRQMFF
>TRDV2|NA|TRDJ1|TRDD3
TGTGCCTGTGACTACTGGGGGAGACATAAACTCATCTTT
CACDYWGRHKLIF
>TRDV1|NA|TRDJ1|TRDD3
TGTGCTCTTGGGGAACGTTCCCCCGACCTTGGGTATTTGGGGGAGTACACCGATAACCTCATCTTT
CALGERSPDLGYLGEYTDNLIF
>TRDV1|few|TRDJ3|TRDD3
TGTGCTCTTGGGCGCTGGCCTTCCTACGTACTGGGGGATACTTGGGACACCCGACAGATGTTTTTC
CALGRWPSYVLGDTWDTRQMFF
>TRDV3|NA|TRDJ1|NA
TGTGCCTTGCCCCCGCGCCCGCCTCACTTACTGAGGGCCGATAAACTCATCTTT
CALPPRPPHLLRADKLIF
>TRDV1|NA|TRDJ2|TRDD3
TGTGCTATTGGGGAAAGCGCCTATCGGGGGGATACGGGGGCAGCAAAACTCTTCTTT
CAIGESAYRGDTGAAKLFF
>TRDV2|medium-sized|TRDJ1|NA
TGTGCCTGTGTCGCCGAATATATACCCGATAAACTCATCTTT
CACVAEYIPDKLIF
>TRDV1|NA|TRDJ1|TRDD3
TGTGCTCTTGGGTCTCACCCGGGAGGGGTACTGGGGGATGAGAGGTCCGATAAACTCATCTTT
CALGSHPGGVLGDERSDKLIF
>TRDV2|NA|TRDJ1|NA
TGTGCCTGTGAATCGGAAATCGGTCAACTCATCTTT
CACESEIGQLIF
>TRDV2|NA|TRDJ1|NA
TGTGCCTGTGACAGGGCATACAGGGGGCGTAAACTCATCTTT
CACDRAYRGRKLIF
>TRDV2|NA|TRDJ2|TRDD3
TGTGCCTGTGACACACTGGGGGATAAAACAGCACAACTCTTCTTT
CACDTLGDKTAQLFF
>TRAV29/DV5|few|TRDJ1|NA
TGTGCAGCAAGCGCCCCATCAGGGTCTGATCCACTCACAAACTGCCTGCTGGGGATGTGTAACGATAAACTCATCTTT
CAASAPSGSDPLTNCLLGMCNDKLIF
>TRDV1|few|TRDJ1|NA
TGTGCTCTTGGGGAAAGGGCCCTTGCGGACCAGAGTATTTACACCGATAAACTCATCTTT
CALGERALADQSIYTDKLIF
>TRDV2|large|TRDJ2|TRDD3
TGTGCCTGTGACATACTGGGGGATACAGCACAACTCTTCTTT
CACDILGDTAQLFF
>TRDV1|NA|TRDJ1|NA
TGTGCTCTTCAGGGCCTACTTCACCATCCGCGGGGGACGAAAGGATCTGCCGATAAACTCATCTTT
CALQGLLHHPRGTKGSADKLIF
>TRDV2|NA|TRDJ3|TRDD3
TGTGCCTGTGACACCGTACTGGGGGGTACGCGCTGGGACACCCGACAGATGTTTTTC
CACDTVLGGTRWDTRQMFF
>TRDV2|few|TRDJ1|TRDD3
TGTGCCTGTGACCAGTTTCCTTACTGGGGATCCCCGGGTAAACTCATCTTT
CACDQFPYWGSPGKLIF
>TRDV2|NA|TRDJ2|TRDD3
TGTGCCTGTGACACGGGATACGCTTTGACAGCACAACTCTTCTTT
CACDTGYALTAQLFF
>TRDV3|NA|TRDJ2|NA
TGTGCCTCTGAAGGAAGGGGGGACCCGAGTGGACCAGCGGCAAAACTCTTCTTT
CASEGRGDPSGPAAKLFF
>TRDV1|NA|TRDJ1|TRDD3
TGTGCTCTTGGTCCAGCCGGGGGATACGATAAACTCATCTTT
CALGPAGGYDKLIF
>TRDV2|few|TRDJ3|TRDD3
TGTGCCTGTGACAACGTGGGGGATTTGGGCTCCTGGGACACCCGACAGATGTTTTTC
CACDNVGDLGSWDTRQMFF
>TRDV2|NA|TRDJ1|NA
TGTGCCTGTGAATTGGAAATCGGTCAACTCATCTTT
CACELEIGQLIF
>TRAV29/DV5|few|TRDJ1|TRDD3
TGTGCAGCAAGCGTGTACTGGGGGAGAACGTACACCGATAAACTCATCTTT
CAASVYWGRTYTDKLIF
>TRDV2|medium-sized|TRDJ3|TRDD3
TGTGCCTGTGACTGGGGGACCTGGGACACCCGACAGATGTTTTTC
CACDWGTWDTRQMFF
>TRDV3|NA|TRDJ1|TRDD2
TGTGCCTCTTCCCCGTTCCTACGTGAGAGTGGGTTCCCGTACACCGATAAACTCATCTTT
CASSPFLRESGFPYTDKLIF
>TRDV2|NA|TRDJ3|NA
TGTGCCTGTGACATGGTGGGGGTTGCAGACACCCTCCATATGTTTTTC
CACDMVGVADTLHMFF
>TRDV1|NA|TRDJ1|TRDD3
TGTGCTCTTGGGAACCCCCTCGCCTTCCTCGATGTTTTCACTGGGGGACAAACCGATAAACTCATCTTT
CALGNPLAFLDVFTGGQTDKLIF
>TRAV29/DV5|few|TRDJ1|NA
TGTGCAGCAAGCGCGCTAGGGTCTACTTCCTCTCATCGGGGACGAACATCATACACCGATAAACTCATCTTT
CAASALGSTSSHRGRTSYTDKLIF
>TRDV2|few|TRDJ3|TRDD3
TGTGCCTGTGACAAACTGGGGGATATAACCTGGGACACCCGACAGATGTTTTTC
CACDKLGDITWDTRQMFF
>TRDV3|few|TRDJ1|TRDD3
TGTGCCTTCCGGATCCTTCCAAACTGGGGGATCCCGGGTAAACTCATCTTT
CAFRILPNWGIPGKLIF
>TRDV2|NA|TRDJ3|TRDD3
TGTGCCTGTGACACCTGGGGGATCCAGACCTTGTACACCCTACAGATGTTTTTC
CACDTWGIQTLYTLQMFF
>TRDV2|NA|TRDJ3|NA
TGTGCCTGTGACACCGCTGGGGCAAATCTCTCCTGGGACACCCGACAGATGTTTTTC
CACDTAGANLSWDTRQMFF
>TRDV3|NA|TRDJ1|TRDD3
TGTGCCCCCCTTAGGGGCCTCCCGGCGGGGATAAGGGGACTCATCTTT
CAPLRGLPAGIRGLIF
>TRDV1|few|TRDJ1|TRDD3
TGTGCTCTTGGGGAAAGAAACTACACGACTGGGGGATACCGGTACACCGATAAACTCATCTTT
CALGERNYTTGGYRYTDKLIF
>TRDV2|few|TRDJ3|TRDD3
TGTGCCTGTGACGTACTGGGGGATTTTTGGGACACCCGACAGATGTTTTTC
CACDVLGDFWDTRQMFF
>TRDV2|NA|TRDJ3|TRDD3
TGTGCCTGTGACACCGTCCTGGGGGATTGCACTCACTCCTTTGACACCCGACAGATGTTTTTC
CACDTVLGDCTHSFDTRQMFF
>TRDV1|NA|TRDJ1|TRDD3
TGTGCTCTTGGGGCCCCGACCCTACTGGGGGATCCGGCACTCATCTTT
CALGAPTLLGDPALIF
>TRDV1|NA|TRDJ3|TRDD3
TGTGCTCTTGTTCCGGGGGATACGGGCTCCTGGGACACCCGACAGATGTTTTTC
CALVPGDTGSWDTRQMFF
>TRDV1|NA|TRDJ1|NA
TGTGCTCTTGGGGAAGCACCCTTACGGGATAAACTCATCTTT
CALGEAPLRDKLIF
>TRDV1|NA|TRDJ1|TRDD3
TGTGCTCTTGGGGAACGGGACGGGCCCTGGGGGATACGCTGGGTCGCCGATAAACTCATCTTT
CALGERDGPWGIRWVADKLIF
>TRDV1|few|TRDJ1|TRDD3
TGCGCTCTTGGGGCGGTTTCCGACGTGGGTGGGGGATACCTCACCGATAAACTCATCTTT
CALGAVSDVGGGYLTDKLIF
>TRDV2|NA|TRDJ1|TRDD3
TGTGCCTGTGACACCTGGGGGAAGTACACCGATAACCTCATCTTT
CACDTWGKYTDNLIF
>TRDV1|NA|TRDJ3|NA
TGTGCTCTTGGGGGTCCAGGGTTACTCATCAGCTCCTGGGACACCCGACAGATGTTTTTC
CALGGPGLLISSWDTRQMFF
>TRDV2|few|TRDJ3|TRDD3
TGTGCCTGTGACGCTGTCCCTGCTGGGGGATACAGGGGCTGGGACACCCGACAGATGTTTTTC
CACDAVPAGGYRGWDTRQMFF
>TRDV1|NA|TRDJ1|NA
TGTGCTCTTGGGGAACTAGGGGTTCGGGCCTTGGTTCACACCGATAAACTCATCTTT
CALGELGVRALVHTDKLIF
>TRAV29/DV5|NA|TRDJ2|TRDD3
TGTGCAGCAAGCGAGTGGTTAGTTGGGGGATACGCTGGTGGGGCACAACTCTTCTTT
CAASEWLVGGYAGGAQLFF
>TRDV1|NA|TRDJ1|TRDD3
TGTGCTCTTGGGCGGCGGATTACCGGGGGATACTATCCCGATAAACTCATCTTT
CALGRRITGGYYPDKLIF
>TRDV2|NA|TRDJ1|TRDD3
TGTGCCTGTGACGCGAGGACTTGGGGATACTCTCAAACCGATAAACTCATCTTT
CACDARTWGYSQTDKLIF
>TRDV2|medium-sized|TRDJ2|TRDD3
TGTGCCTGTGACACTGGGGGATACACAGCACAACTCTTCTTT
CACDTGGYTAQLFF
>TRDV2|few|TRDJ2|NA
TGTGCCTGTGACACCGTTGGGGAAAGGGATGTGACAGCACAACTCTTCTTT
CACDTVGERDVTAQLFF
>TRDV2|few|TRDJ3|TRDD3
TGTGCCTGTGACACCCTGGGGGATTCAGTAGGCTCCTGGGACACCCGACAGATGTTTTTC
CACDTLGDSVGSWDTRQMFF
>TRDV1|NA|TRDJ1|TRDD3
TGTGCTCTTGGGGAACTTCGGGATACGCTCTACACCGATAAACTCATCTTT
CALGELRDTLYTDKLIF
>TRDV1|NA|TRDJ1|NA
TGTGCTCTTGGGGAAGGGGCCTCCCCCATTGATGGGGGGCCGTACACCGATAAACTCATCTTT
CALGEGASPIDGGPYTDKLIF
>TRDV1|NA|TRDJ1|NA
TGTGCTCTTGGGGTGCTTCCTGGTACGTGGACCGATAAACTCATCTTT
CALGVLPGTWTDKLIF